This TCR beta chain appears in the sequencing data of a study of CD8 T cells in ankylosing spondylitis. Findings and caveats of the study: There was reportedly significant enrichment of clones that were disease-linked in matched ankylosing spondylitis synovial fluid. Ankylosing spondylitis blood seemed to carry a telltale TCR beta motif made of under 10 highly homologous variants.

It was by quantitative 5'-RACE with molecular barcodes that TCR beta libraries were made. In TCRdb, the 5' RACE reads were re-called with MiXCR into one record per CDR3 protein. This sample has approximately 400,000 distinct CDR3 sequences; more than 15% occur once, and the top ten carry approximately 1%. To note about this clonotype: Its antigen is still unknown.

The source material was blood, either unsorted or a sorted T cell fraction (not recorded which). The origin of this receptor is a male donor with ankylosing spondylitis.

DNA for the CDR3: TGTGCCAGTAGGGTCCAGGGGCGTGGCGCCGGGGAGCTGTTTTTT. Translating it yields CASRVQGRGAGELFF. The chain couples TRBV19 to TRBJ2-2; a weak D match, TRBD1 (6 bases). Germline CDR1 is LNHDA and CDR2 is SQIVND (reference sequence). The CDR3 spans 15 residues. The ends were cut back, 6 bases at V and 6 bases at J, with 17 bases in the middle.